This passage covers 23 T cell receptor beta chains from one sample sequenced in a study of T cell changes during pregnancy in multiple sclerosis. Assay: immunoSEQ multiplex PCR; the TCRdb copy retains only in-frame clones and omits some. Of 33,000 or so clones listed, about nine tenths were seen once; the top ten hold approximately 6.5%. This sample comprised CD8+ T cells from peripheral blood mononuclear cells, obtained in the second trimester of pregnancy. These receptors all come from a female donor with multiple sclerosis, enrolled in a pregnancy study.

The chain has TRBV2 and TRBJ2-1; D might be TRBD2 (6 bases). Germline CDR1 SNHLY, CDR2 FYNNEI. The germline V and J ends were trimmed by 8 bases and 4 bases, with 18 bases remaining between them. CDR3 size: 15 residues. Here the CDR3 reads CASRDSLALYNEQFF. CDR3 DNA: TGTGCCAGCCGGGACTCCCTAGCACTATACAATGAGCAGTTCTTC.

The CDR3 reads CASSPGLSTYEQYF. In nucleotides, the CDR3 is TGTGCCAGCTCACCGGGACTTTCCACCTACGAGCAGTACTTC. The chain has TRBV19 and TRBJ2-7; a weak D match, TRBD2 (6 bases). Germline CDR1 is LNHDA and CDR2 is SQIVND (reference sequence). The CDR3 has 14 residues. V dropped 9 bases and J dropped 2 bases, with 17 bases sitting between them.

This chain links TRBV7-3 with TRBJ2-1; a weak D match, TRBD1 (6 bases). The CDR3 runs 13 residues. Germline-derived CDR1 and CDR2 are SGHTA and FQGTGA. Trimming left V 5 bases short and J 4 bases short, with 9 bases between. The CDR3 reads CASSHRVYNEQFF. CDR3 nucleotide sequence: TGTGCCAGCAGCCACAGGGTTTACAATGAGCAGTTCTTC.

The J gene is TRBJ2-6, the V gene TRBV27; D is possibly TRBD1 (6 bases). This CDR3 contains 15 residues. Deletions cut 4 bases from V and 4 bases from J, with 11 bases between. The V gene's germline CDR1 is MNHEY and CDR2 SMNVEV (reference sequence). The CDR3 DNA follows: TGTGCCAGCAGTTGGGACATCTCGGGGGCCAACGTCCTGACTTTC. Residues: CASSWDISGANVLTF.

CDR3 coding DNA: TGCGCCAGCAGCCAAGACAGGAACCCGACCTACGAGCAGTACTTC. Protein product: CASSQDRNPTYEQYF. The rearrangement links TRBV4-3 to TRBJ2-7; D is unresolved. This CDR3 has 15 residues. The V gene's germline CDR1 is LGHNA and CDR2 YSLEER. Trimming shortened V by 0 bases and J by 2 bases, and 11 bases separated the two germline ends.

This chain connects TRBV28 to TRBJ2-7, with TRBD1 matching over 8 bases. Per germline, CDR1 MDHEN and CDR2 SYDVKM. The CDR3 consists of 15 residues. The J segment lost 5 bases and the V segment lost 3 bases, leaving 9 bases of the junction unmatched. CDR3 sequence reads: CASSFPPDRVHEQYF. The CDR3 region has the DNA TGTGCCAGCAGTTTCCCCCCGGACAGGGTACACGAGCAGTACTTC.

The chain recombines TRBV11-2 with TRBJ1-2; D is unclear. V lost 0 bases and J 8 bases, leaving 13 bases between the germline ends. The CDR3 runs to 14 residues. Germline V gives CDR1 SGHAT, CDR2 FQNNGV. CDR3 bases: TGTGCCAGCAGCTTAGATCGGTCCCGGTGGGGCTACACCTTC. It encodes CASSLDRSRWGYTF.

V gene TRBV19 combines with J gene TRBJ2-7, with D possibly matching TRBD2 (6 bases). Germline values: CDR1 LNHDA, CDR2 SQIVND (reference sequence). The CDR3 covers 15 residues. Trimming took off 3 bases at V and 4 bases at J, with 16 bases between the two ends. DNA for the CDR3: TGTGCCAGTAGTATTGGAGGGGCGCCCGTATACGAGCAGTACTTC. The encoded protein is CASSIGGAPVYEQYF.

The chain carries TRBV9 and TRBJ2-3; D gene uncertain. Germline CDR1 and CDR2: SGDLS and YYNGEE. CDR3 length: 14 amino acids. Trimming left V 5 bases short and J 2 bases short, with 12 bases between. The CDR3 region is CASSYGATTDTQYF. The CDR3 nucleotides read TGTGCCAGCAGTTATGGAGCGACCACAGATACGCAGTATTTT.

The CDR3 sequence: CASRHSYEQYF. CDR3 in DNA: TGTGCCAGCAGACATTCCTACGAGCAGTACTTC. The V and J genes are TRBV6-1 and TRBJ2-7; D gene unclear. In germline, CDR1 is MNHNS, CDR2 SASEGT. Trimming shortened V by 6 bases and J by 1 base, and 4 bases separated the two germline ends. The CDR3 covers 11 residues.

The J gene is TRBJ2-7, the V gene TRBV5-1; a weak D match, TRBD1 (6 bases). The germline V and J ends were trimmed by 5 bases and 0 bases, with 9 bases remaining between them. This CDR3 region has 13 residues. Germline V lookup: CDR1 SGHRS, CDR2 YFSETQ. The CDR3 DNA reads TGCGCCAGCAGTCAGGACAGCTCCTACGAGCAGTACTTC. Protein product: CASSQDSSYEQYF.

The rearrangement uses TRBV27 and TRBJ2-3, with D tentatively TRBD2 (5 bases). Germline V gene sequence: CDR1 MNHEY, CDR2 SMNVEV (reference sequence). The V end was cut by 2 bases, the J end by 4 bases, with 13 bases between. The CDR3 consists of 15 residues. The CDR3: CASSLEGGWADTQYF. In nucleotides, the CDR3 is TGTGCCAGCAGTTTAGAGGGTGGTTGGGCAGATACGCAGTATTTT.

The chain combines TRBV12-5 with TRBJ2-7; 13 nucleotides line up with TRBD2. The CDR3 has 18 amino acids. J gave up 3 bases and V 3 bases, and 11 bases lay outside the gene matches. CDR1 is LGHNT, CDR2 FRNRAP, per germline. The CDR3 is CASGFPGLAGENYYEQYF. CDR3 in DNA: TGTGCTAGTGGTTTTCCCGGACTAGCGGGAGAGAATTACTACGAGCAGTACTTC. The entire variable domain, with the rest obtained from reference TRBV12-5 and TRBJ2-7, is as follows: DARVTQTPRHKVTEMGQEVTMRCQPILGHNTVFWYRQTMMQGLELLAYFRNRAPLDDSGMPKDRFSAEMPDATLATLKIQPSEPRDSAVYFCASGFPGLAGENYYEQYFGPGTRLTVT.

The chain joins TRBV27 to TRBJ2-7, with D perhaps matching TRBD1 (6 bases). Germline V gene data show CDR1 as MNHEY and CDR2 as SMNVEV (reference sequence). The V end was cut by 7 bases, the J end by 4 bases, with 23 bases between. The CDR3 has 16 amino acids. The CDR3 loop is CASTTSTGPIGYEQYF. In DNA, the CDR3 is TGTGCCAGCACCACCTCCACAGGGCCCATTGGTTACGAGCAGTACTTC.

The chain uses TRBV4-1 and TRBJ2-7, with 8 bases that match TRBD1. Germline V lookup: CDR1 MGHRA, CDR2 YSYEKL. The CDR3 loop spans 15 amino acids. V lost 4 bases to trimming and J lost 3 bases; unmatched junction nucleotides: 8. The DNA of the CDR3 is TGCGCCAGCAGCCGCACCCCGGGACAGGACTACGAGCAGTACTTC. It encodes CASSRTPGQDYEQYF.

The CDR3, as DNA: TGTGCCAGCAGGCAACAGGGATTCTACAATGAGCAGTTCTTC. It encodes CASRQQGFYNEQFF. The chain links TRBV7-2 to TRBJ2-1; possible D gene TRBD1, 6 bases. Trimming removed 6 bases at V and 3 bases at J, with 12 bases between. Germline CDR1 SGHTA, CDR2 FQGNSA. The CDR3 is 14 residues long. Looking up the rest from reference TRBV7-2 and TRBJ2-1 gives the full variable domain: GAGVSQSPSNKVTEKGKDVELRCDPISGHTALYWYRQSLGQGLEFLIYFQGNSAPDKSGLPSDRFSAERTGGSVSTLTIQRTQQEDSAVYLCASRQQGFYNEQFFGPGTRLTVL.

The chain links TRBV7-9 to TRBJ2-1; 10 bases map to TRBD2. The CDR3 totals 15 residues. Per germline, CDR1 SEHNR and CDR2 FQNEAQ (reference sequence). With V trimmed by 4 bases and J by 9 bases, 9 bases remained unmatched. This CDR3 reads CASSSSGTSVIEQFF. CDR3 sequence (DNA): TGTGCCAGCAGCTCATCCGGGACTAGCGTCATTGAGCAGTTCTTC.

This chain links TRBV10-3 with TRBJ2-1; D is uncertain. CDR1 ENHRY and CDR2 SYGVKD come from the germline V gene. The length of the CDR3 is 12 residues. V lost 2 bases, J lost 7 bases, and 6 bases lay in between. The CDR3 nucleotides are TGTGCCATCAGTGAGGCTAATAATGAGCAGTTCTTC. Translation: CAISEANNEQFF.

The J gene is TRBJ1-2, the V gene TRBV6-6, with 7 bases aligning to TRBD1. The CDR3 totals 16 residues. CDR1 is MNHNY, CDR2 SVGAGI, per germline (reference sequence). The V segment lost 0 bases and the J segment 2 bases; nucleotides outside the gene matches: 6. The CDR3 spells CASSYSRDSTNYGYTF. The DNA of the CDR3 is TGTGCCAGCAGTTACTCGAGGGACAGCACGAACTATGGCTACACCTTC.

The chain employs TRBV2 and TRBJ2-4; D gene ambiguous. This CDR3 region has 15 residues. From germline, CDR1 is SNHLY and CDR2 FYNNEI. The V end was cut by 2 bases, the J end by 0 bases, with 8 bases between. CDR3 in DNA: TGTGCCAGCAGTGAACTAGACCTAGCCAAAAACATTCAGTACTTC. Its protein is CASSELDLAKNIQYF.

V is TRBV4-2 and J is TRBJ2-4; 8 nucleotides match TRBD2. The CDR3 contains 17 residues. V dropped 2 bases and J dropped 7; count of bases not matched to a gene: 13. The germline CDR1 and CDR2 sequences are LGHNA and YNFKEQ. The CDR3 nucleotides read TGTGCCAGCAGCCAAAAGACGGGGCTAGCGGGTGGGAACATTCAGTACTTC. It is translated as CASSQKTGLAGGNIQYF.

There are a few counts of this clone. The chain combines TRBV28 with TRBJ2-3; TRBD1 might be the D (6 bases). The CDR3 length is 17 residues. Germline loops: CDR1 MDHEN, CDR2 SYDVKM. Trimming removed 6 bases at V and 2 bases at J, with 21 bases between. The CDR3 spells CASSVPFFRGNTDTQYF. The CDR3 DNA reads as TGTGCCAGCAGCGTACCTTTCTTTAGGGGGAACACAGATACGCAGTATTTT.

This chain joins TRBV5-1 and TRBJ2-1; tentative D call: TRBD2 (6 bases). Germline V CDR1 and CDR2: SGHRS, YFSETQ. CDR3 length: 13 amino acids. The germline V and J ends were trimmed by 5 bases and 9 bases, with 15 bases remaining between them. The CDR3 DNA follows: TGCGCCAGCAGGGGACTGGCCGGTATTGAGCAGTTCTTC. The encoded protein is CASRGLAGIEQFF.